This TCR beta chain was sequenced in a study of human T cells and chemical hapten exposure. TCRdb re-derived calls from the RACE reads in MiXCR, one entry per CDR3 protein. The table has 80,000 to 100,000 distinct CDR3 sequences, roughly a quarter seen once. Specified time point: patch test 3, about 24 weeks after DPC sensitization. Treatment reported: therapeutic diphenylcyclopropenone sensitization with weekly scalp DPC. This CDR3 comprises 18 residues. V was clipped by 5 bases and J by 0 bases, with 20 bases between them. Germline CDR1 and CDR2: KGHSH and LQKENI. The sequences come from whole blood, collected in connection with sensitization to the hapten diphenylcyclopropenone (DPC). This TCR was sampled from a man aged 40-55 years with alopecia areata. Some clones in this sample may be carry-over from other donors' samples. The V call is TRBV18, the J call TRBJ1-3; D is perhaps TRBD1 (5 bases). The DNA for the CDR3 is TGTGCCAGCTCATCCGACTCCGGACAAACTGACTCTGGAAACACCATATATTTT. Translated: CASSSDSGQTDSGNTIYF. Filled out from reference TRBV18 and TRBJ1-3, the complete variable domain reads NAGVMQNPRHLVRRRGQEARLRCSPMKGHSHVYWYRQLPEEGLKFMVYLQKENIIDESGMPKERFSAEFPKEGPSILRIQQVVRGDSAAYFCASSSDSGQTDSGNTIYFGEGSWLTVV.